Listed here are 5 T cell receptor beta chains from one sample, sequenced in a study of cytomegalovirus exposure and HLA in healthy donors. The PCR ran on 60 Vbeta and 13 Jbeta primers. Only in-frame clones appear in the TCRdb table, and some are missing; sequencing was by immunoSEQ multiplex PCR. The sample lists roughly 100,000 clones, around 74% occurring once. The sample was PBMCs. Receptors were obtained from a middle-aged woman in good health and CMV-seropositive.

The chain carries TRBV19 and TRBJ2-1; 7 bases line up with TRBD2. The CDR3 is made up of 18 amino acids. V lost 6 bases and J lost 10; bases outside the gene matches: 24. Germline lookup yields CDR1 LNHDA and CDR2 SQIVND (reference sequence). The CDR3 reads CASSAGFTRRGREGEQFF. In DNA, the CDR3 is TGTGCCAGTAGCGCGGGCTTCACCCGTAGGGGAAGGGAGGGAGAGCAGTTCTTC.

The V gene is TRBV28, the J gene TRBJ2-3; D is ambiguous. CDR3 size: 14 residues. Per the germline V gene, CDR1 is MDHEN and CDR2 is SYDVKM. Trimming took 5 bases from V and 2 from J, leaving 11 bases between them. This CDR3 is CASSKDLLTDTQYF. CDR3 nucleotide sequence: TGTGCCAGCAGTAAAGACTTGCTCACAGATACGCAGTATTTT.

The rearrangement joins TRBV5-6 to TRBJ1-1; the D gene is possibly TRBD1 (5 bases). CDR1 is SGHDT, CDR2 YYEEEE, per germline. The V end was cut by 6 bases, the J end by 5 bases, with 26 bases between. The CDR3 length is 17 residues. This chain's CDR3 is CASTPVGRRGTFTEAFF. CDR3 nucleotide sequence: TGTGCCAGCACCCCAGTGGGCCGGCGGGGGACGTTTACTGAAGCTTTCTTT.

The chain is built from TRBV27 and TRBJ1-2; D possibly corresponds to TRBD1 (5 bases). Deletions cut 6 bases from V and 5 bases from J, with 22 bases between. This CDR3 contains 16 residues. The V gene's germline CDR1 is MNHEY and CDR2 SMNVEV (reference sequence). The CDR3 DNA reads as TGTGCCAGCAGCCACCAGGAGGGACCTTTCGTATATGGCTACACCTTC. As protein: CASSHQEGPFVYGYTF.

The chain recombines TRBV9 with TRBJ2-5; TRBD1 aligns across 7 bases. J gave up 1 base and V 7 bases, and 19 bases lay outside the gene matches. CDR1 is SGDLS, CDR2 YYNGEE, per germline. This CDR3 has 18 residues. CDR3 amino acids: CASRGRCLTGTAQETQYF. CDR3 DNA: TGTGCCAGCCGGGGCCGTTGTTTAACCGGGACAGCCCAAGAGACCCAGTACTTC.